This TCR beta chain appears in the sequencing data of a study of PD-L1 blockade in urothelial cancer. Study-level information: Treatment start was followed by blood analysis at 3 weeks (second dose) and again at 6 weeks. Researchers found blood samples held a median of approximately 150,000 T cells. Study outcomes and limitations: Durable benefit was linked to greater 3-week expansion of tumor-associated blood clones.

As to this clone: The antigen is not known.

Synthetic templates analogous to TCR were spiked into all PCRs individually. Libraries were prepared by immunoSEQ multiplex PCR; TCRdb keeps only in-frame clonotypes and omits some of them. The sample contains some 50,000 clones, roughly nine tenths of which appear only once. Time point denoted: pretreatment peripheral blood. This clonotype was obtained from a woman in her sixties or seventies with urothelial cancer. This sample comprised PBMCs, obtained around atezolizumab (anti-PD-L1) treatment.

CDR3 residues: CASSRTDTQYF. CDR3 nucleotide sequence: TGTGCCAGCAGCCGTACAGATACGCAGTATTTT. The chain employs TRBV5-4 and TRBJ2-3; D is unresolved. CDR1 is SGHNT and CDR2 is YYREEE in the germline V gene (reference sequence). V was trimmed by 4 bases and J by 3 bases, leaving 3 bases between them. The CDR3 is 11 amino acids.